The rows below give T cell receptor beta chains drawn from one sample of a study of blood T cell repertoires in COVID-19. Using immunoSEQ multiplex PCR, the repertoire was profiled, and TCRdb retains in-frame clones only, with some absent. The top ten hold about 9.4% of the sample, which has more than 350,000 clones, approximately 87% seen once. Sequenced: PBMCs or T cells enriched from blood (not recorded which). The receptors were sampled from a woman in her forties or fifties who had recovered from COVID-19. Each CDR3 is given with its conserved first and last residue. Each record gives: clone size, J gene, D gene, V gene, CDR3 DNA, CDR3 protein. A D gene is named only where the DNA matches it firmly. Clone sizes are given selectively: once, few, many, or a class where the clone is expanded.

abundance: once; j_gene: TRBJ2-3; d_gene: TRBD1; v_gene: TRBV2; CDR3nt: TGTGCCAGCAGTGAAGACGCTGTTTATTGGGACAGGGATAGCACAGATACGCAGTATTTT; CDR3aa: CASSEDAVYWDRDSTDTQYF
abundance: NA; j_gene: TRBJ1-1; d_gene: NA; v_gene: TRBV30; CDR3nt: TGTGCCTGGAGGGCCGAACGGGGTGAAGCTTTCTTT; CDR3aa: CAWRAERGEAFF
abundance: NA; j_gene: TRBJ1-1; d_gene: TRBD1; v_gene: TRBV2; CDR3nt: TGTGCCAGCAGCGCCTCCGGACAGGGAGCTGAAGCTTTCTTT; CDR3aa: CASSASGQGAEAFF
abundance: NA; j_gene: TRBJ1-1; d_gene: TRBD1; v_gene: TRBV19; CDR3nt: TGTGCCAGTAGAGCCGGGACAGGGGGCAAGACTGAAGCTTTCTTT; CDR3aa: CASRAGTGGKTEAFF
abundance: NA; j_gene: TRBJ1-2; d_gene: NA; v_gene: TRBV20-1; CDR3nt: TGCAGTGCTAGTCCTGGGGGCGATGGCTACACCTTC; CDR3aa: CSASPGGDGYTF
abundance: NA; j_gene: TRBJ1-1; d_gene: NA; v_gene: TRBV9; CDR3nt: TGTGCCAGCGGAGACCTAAATGAAGCTTTCTTT; CDR3aa: CASGDLNEAFF
abundance: once; j_gene: TRBJ1-4; d_gene: NA; v_gene: TRBV19; CDR3nt: TGTGCCAGTAGTACGCCCCCCGCGGAGACCCGAACAACAACTAATGAAAAACTGTTTTTT; CDR3aa: CASSTPPAETRTTTNEKLFF
abundance: NA; j_gene: TRBJ2-7; d_gene: TRBD1; v_gene: TRBV7-8; CDR3nt: TGTGCCAGCAGCGACCTAGGAACAGGGGGCGGAAGGTACGAGCAGTACTTC; CDR3aa: CASSDLGTGGGRYEQYF
abundance: NA; j_gene: TRBJ1-5; d_gene: NA; v_gene: TRBV28; CDR3nt: TGTGCCAGCAGTCAGGGGAACAATCAGCCCCAGCATTTT; CDR3aa: CASSQGNNQPQHF
abundance: NA; j_gene: TRBJ2-2; d_gene: NA; v_gene: TRBV12-5; CDR3nt: TGTGCTAGTGGTCCGGGGACCGGGGAGCTGTTTTTT; CDR3aa: CASGPGTGELFF
abundance: NA; j_gene: TRBJ2-7; d_gene: NA; v_gene: TRBV27; CDR3nt: TGTGCCAGCAGTTACGAAAGCGGGTACTACGAGCAGTACTTC; CDR3aa: CASSYESGYYEQYF
abundance: NA; j_gene: TRBJ1-3; d_gene: NA; v_gene: TRBV6-1; CDR3nt: TGTGCCAGCAGTGGCCAGGGAAGGTGGAGTGGAAACACCATATATTTT; CDR3aa: CASSGQGRWSGNTIYF
abundance: NA; j_gene: TRBJ2-1; d_gene: TRBD2; v_gene: TRBV27; CDR3nt: TGTGCCAGCAGTTCGCAACTCGGGGGGTACAATGAGCAGTTCTTC; CDR3aa: CASSSQLGGYNEQFF
abundance: NA; j_gene: TRBJ1-2; d_gene: NA; v_gene: TRBV25-1; CDR3nt: TGTGCCAGCAGTGATCCAGGGGCGACGGACTATGGCTACACCTTC; CDR3aa: CASSDPGATDYGYTF
abundance: NA; j_gene: TRBJ1-1; d_gene: NA; v_gene: TRBV5-1; CDR3nt: TGCGCCAGCAGCGCACGAACAGGGCAGGATACTGAAGCTTTCTTT; CDR3aa: CASSARTGQDTEAFF
abundance: NA; j_gene: TRBJ2-2; d_gene: TRBD2; v_gene: TRBV3-1/TRBV3-2; CDR3nt: TGTGCCAGCAGCCCGCAGCGGGGGTCGAACACCGGGGAGCTGTTTTTT; CDR3aa: CASSPQRGSNTGELFF
abundance: NA; j_gene: TRBJ1-1; d_gene: TRBD1; v_gene: TRBV7-8; CDR3nt: TGTGCCAGCTCAGGGGGCGTGAGCACTGAAGCTTTCTTT; CDR3aa: CASSGGVSTEAFF
abundance: NA; j_gene: TRBJ1-2; d_gene: NA; v_gene: TRBV7-3; CDR3nt: TGTGCCAGCAGCCCAGACGGGTTTCGGGATTTGATATTATACTATGGCTACACCTTC; CDR3aa: CASSPDGFRDLILYYGYTF
abundance: NA; j_gene: TRBJ1-5; d_gene: NA; v_gene: TRBV19; CDR3nt: TGTGCCAGTAGTCGCTTAACAGGGCCGAGTCAGCCCCAGCATTTT; CDR3aa: CASSRLTGPSQPQHF
abundance: NA; j_gene: TRBJ2-1; d_gene: TRBD2; v_gene: TRBV3-1/TRBV3-2; CDR3nt: TGTGCCAGCAGCCAAGATCGGTTGCGGGGGTACAATGAGCAGTTCTTC; CDR3aa: CASSQDRLRGYNEQFF
abundance: NA; j_gene: TRBJ1-6; d_gene: TRBD1; v_gene: TRBV16; CDR3nt: TGTGCCAGCAGCCTTGAGACAGGGAACTATAATTCACCCCTCCACTTT; CDR3aa: CASSLETGNYNSPLHF
abundance: NA; j_gene: TRBJ2-2; d_gene: NA; v_gene: TRBV7-8; CDR3nt: TGTGCCAGCAGCCGGTCGACAGTTCCTACCGGGGAGCTGTTTTTT; CDR3aa: CASSRSTVPTGELFF
abundance: NA; j_gene: TRBJ1-2; d_gene: TRBD1; v_gene: TRBV6-5; CDR3nt: TGTGCCAGCAGACTGGGACAGGGGGCGCGAGGCTACACCTTC; CDR3aa: CASRLGQGARGYTF
abundance: NA; j_gene: TRBJ2-5; d_gene: TRBD2; v_gene: TRBV5-4; CDR3nt: TGTGCCAGCAGCTTGGTCTCGGGGGGCCAAGAGACCCAGTACTTC; CDR3aa: CASSLVSGGQETQYF
abundance: NA; j_gene: TRBJ1-2; d_gene: TRBD1; v_gene: TRBV7-6; CDR3nt: TGTGCCAGCAGCAGTGGACAGGATGGCTACACCTTC; CDR3aa: CASSSGQDGYTF
abundance: NA; j_gene: TRBJ1-2; d_gene: NA; v_gene: TRBV18; CDR3nt: TGTGCCAGCTCACCACGGGCAGATTTCTATGGCTACACCTTC; CDR3aa: CASSPRADFYGYTF
abundance: NA; j_gene: TRBJ1-5; d_gene: NA; v_gene: TRBV7-9; CDR3nt: TGTGCCAGCAGCTTAGATCGGTCGGCAGGCCTTAGCAATCAGCCCCAGCATTTT; CDR3aa: CASSLDRSAGLSNQPQHF
abundance: NA; j_gene: TRBJ1-1; d_gene: NA; v_gene: TRBV5-5; CDR3nt: TGTGCCAGCAGCTTGGACCTCTTCGCGTACACTGAAGCTTTCTTT; CDR3aa: CASSLDLFAYTEAFF
abundance: NA; j_gene: TRBJ1-5; d_gene: NA; v_gene: TRBV27; CDR3nt: TGTGCCAGCAGCCCTGGGAGGAGCAATCAGCCCCAGCATTTT; CDR3aa: CASSPGRSNQPQHF
abundance: NA; j_gene: TRBJ2-7; d_gene: NA; v_gene: TRBV14; CDR3nt: TGTGCCAGCAGCCCGGACTTCTACGAGCAGTACTTC; CDR3aa: CASSPDFYEQYF
abundance: NA; j_gene: TRBJ2-1; d_gene: TRBD1; v_gene: TRBV7-9; CDR3nt: TGTGCCAGCAGCATAACCGGGACAGCATATGATGAGCAGTTCTTC; CDR3aa: CASSITGTAYDEQFF
abundance: NA; j_gene: TRBJ2-1; d_gene: TRBD2; v_gene: TRBV5-1; CDR3nt: TGCGCCAGCATGACTAGCGGGGTGAGCTCCTACAATGAGCAGTTCTTC; CDR3aa: CASMTSGVSSYNEQFF
abundance: NA; j_gene: TRBJ2-5; d_gene: NA; v_gene: TRBV28; CDR3nt: TGTGCCAGCAGTTGGCAGGGCAACCAAGAGACCCAGTACTTC; CDR3aa: CASSWQGNQETQYF
abundance: NA; j_gene: TRBJ1-1; d_gene: NA; v_gene: TRBV27; CDR3nt: TGTGCCAGCAGTCCCTCAGGGAGGGAGATTTGGGAAATGAACACTGAAGCTTTCTTT; CDR3aa: CASSPSGREIWEMNTEAFF
abundance: NA; j_gene: TRBJ1-1; d_gene: NA; v_gene: TRBV28; CDR3nt: TGTGCCAGCAGTTTAGTAACAGATCTTGAAGCTTTCTTT; CDR3aa: CASSLVTDLEAFF
abundance: NA; j_gene: TRBJ1-6; d_gene: NA; v_gene: TRBV4-1; CDR3nt: TGCGCCAGCAGCCAAGTAACCAGCTCCTATAATTCACCCCTCCACTTT; CDR3aa: CASSQVTSSYNSPLHF
abundance: NA; j_gene: TRBJ1-1; d_gene: NA; v_gene: TRBV18; CDR3nt: TGTGCCAGCTCCCGGGGGGGGTGGAACACTGAAGCTTTCTTT; CDR3aa: CASSRGGWNTEAFF
abundance: NA; j_gene: TRBJ1-5; d_gene: TRBD1; v_gene: TRBV19; CDR3nt: TGTGCCAGTAGGGAGACGCTCCGGGACAGATACAATCAGCCCCAGCATTTT; CDR3aa: CASRETLRDRYNQPQHF
abundance: NA; j_gene: TRBJ2-4; d_gene: TRBD2; v_gene: TRBV5-1; CDR3nt: TGCGCCAGCAGCTTGAAGTTAAATCCTAGCGGGGGTAACATTCAGTACTTC; CDR3aa: CASSLKLNPSGGNIQYF
abundance: NA; j_gene: TRBJ1-1; d_gene: TRBD1; v_gene: TRBV4-2; CDR3nt: TGTGCCAGCAGTGACAGGGACACTGAAGCTTTCTTT; CDR3aa: CASSDRDTEAFF
abundance: NA; j_gene: TRBJ1-1; d_gene: TRBD1; v_gene: TRBV18; CDR3nt: TGTGCCAGCTCACCTGACAGGGGTACTGAAGCTTTCTTT; CDR3aa: CASSPDRGTEAFF
abundance: NA; j_gene: TRBJ2-3; d_gene: NA; v_gene: TRBV19; CDR3nt: TGTGCCAGTAGTATCAGGAGACAGGGCACAGATACGCAGTATTTT; CDR3aa: CASSIRRQGTDTQYF
abundance: NA; j_gene: TRBJ1-4; d_gene: NA; v_gene: TRBV28; CDR3nt: TGTGCCAGCAGTCGCCGGGCAACTAATGAAAAACTGTTTTTT; CDR3aa: CASSRRATNEKLFF
abundance: few; j_gene: TRBJ2-7; d_gene: NA; v_gene: TRBV7-9; CDR3nt: TGTGCCAGCAGTTCGAACACCCATTCCTACGAGCAGTACTTC; CDR3aa: CASSSNTHSYEQYF
abundance: NA; j_gene: TRBJ2-3; d_gene: TRBD1; v_gene: TRBV7-9; CDR3nt: TGTGCCAGCAGCTTTCTTCCGGGACAGGGTGGCACAGATACGCAGTATTTT; CDR3aa: CASSFLPGQGGTDTQYF
abundance: few; j_gene: TRBJ1-2; d_gene: NA; v_gene: TRBV12-3/TRBV12-4; CDR3nt: TGTGCCAGCAGTTTAGGCAGGGCCGGGTACACCTTC; CDR3aa: CASSLGRAGYTF